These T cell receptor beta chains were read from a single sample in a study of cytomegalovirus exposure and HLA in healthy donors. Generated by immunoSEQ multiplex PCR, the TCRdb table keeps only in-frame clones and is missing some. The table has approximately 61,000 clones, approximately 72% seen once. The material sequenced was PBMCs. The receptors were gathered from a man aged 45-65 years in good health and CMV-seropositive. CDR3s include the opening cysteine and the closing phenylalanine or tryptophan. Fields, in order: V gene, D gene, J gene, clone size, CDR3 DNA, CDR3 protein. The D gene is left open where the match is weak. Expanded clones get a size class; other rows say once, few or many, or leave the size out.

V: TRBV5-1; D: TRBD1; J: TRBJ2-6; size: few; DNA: TGCGCCAGCAGCACCGGGACAGGGGTCTCTGGGGCCAACGTCCTGACTTTC; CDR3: CASSTGTGVSGANVLTF
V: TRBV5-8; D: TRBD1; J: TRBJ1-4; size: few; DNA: TGTGCCAGCAGCTCAGGGACAGGGCATGAAAAACTGTTTTTT; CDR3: CASSSGTGHEKLFF
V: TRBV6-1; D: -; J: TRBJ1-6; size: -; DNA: TGTGCCAGCTGTGAGACACCCTATAATTCCCCCCTCCACTTT; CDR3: CASCETPYNSPLHF
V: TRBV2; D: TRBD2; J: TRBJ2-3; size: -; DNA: TGTGCCAGCAGTGATGGGACTAGCGGGAGAACAGATACGCAGTATTTT; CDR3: CASSDGTSGRTDTQYF
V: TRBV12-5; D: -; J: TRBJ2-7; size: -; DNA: TGTGCTAGTGGTTTGCTCATCGGCCCTAGGAGCTCCTACGAGCAGTACTTC; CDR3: CASGLLIGPRSSYEQYF
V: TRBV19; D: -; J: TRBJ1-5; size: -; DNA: TGTGCCAGTACCCTACAGGAAAGCGGCAATCAGCCCCAGCATTTT; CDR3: CASTLQESGNQPQHF
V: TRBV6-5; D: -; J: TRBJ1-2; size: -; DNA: TGTGCCAGCAGTCCCTTATCTGGCTACACCTTC; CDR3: CASSPLSGYTF
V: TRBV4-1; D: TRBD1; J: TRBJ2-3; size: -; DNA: TGCGCCAGCAGCCGAGCTACCCAGGGGGCAGATACGCAGTATTTT; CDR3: CASSRATQGADTQYF
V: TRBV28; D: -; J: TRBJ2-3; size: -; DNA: TGTGCCAGCAGTCCCCTTGAGTGGGAGGTTATAGATACGCAGTATTTT; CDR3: CASSPLEWEVIDTQYF
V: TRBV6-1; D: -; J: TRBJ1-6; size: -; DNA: TGTGCCAGCAGACAGAATGACAGAGGAAGCTCACCCCTCCACTTT; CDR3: CASRQNDRGSSPLHF
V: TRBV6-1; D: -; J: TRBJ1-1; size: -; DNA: TGTGCCAGCAGTTATACGGGAAACACTGAAGCTTTCTTT; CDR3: CASSYTGNTEAFF
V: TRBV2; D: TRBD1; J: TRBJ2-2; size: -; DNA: TGTGCCAGCAGTGATGGAGCGGGACAGGGGGCCGGGGAGCTGTTTTTT; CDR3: CASSDGAGQGAGELFF
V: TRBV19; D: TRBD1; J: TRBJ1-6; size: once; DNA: TGTGCCAGCGAGTCCGGGACAGCGTTTTATTCACCCCTCCACTTT; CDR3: CASESGTAFYSPLHF
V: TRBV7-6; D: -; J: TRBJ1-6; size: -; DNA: TGTGCCAGCAGCGCGCGACAGGTTAATTCACCCCTCCACTTT; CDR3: CASSARQVNSPLHF
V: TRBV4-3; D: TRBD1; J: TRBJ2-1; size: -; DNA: TGCGCCAGCAGCCAAGAAGTGTTGGACAGGGCTAGGGGGAATGAGCAGTTCTTC; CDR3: CASSQEVLDRARGNEQFF
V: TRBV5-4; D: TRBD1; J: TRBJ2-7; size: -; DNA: TGTGCCAGCAGCACAGGACAGGGGGTCTCCTACGAGCAGTACTTC; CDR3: CASSTGQGVSYEQYF
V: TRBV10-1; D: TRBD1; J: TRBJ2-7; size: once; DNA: TGCGCCAGCAGTGAGTCGAAGGGGGCACGTCGGAACGAGCAGTACTTC; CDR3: CASSESKGARRNEQYF
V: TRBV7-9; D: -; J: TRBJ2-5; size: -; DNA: TGTTCCAGCAGCTTACAACTGGAGACCCAGTACTTC; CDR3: CSSSLQLETQYF
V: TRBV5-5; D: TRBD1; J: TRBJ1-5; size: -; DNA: TGTGCCAGCAGCGCGGGGGGACAGGGACGATATAGCAATCAGCCCCAGCATTTT; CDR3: CASSAGGQGRYSNQPQHF
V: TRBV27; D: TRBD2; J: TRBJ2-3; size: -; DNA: TGTGCCAGCAGTTTATCGGTAACTAGCGGGGGCACAGATACGCAGTATTTT; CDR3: CASSLSVTSGGTDTQYF
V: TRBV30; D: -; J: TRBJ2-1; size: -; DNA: TGTGCCTGGATGGAGATCACGAGCTCCTACAATGAGCAGTTCTTC; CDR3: CAWMEITSSYNEQFF
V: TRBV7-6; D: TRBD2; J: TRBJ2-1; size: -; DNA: TGTGCCAGCAGCCTTGAGGGCGGGAGGAAACACAATGAGCAGTTCTTC; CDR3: CASSLEGGRKHNEQFF